This T cell receptor beta chain was sequenced during a study of CD8+CD57+ T cells in acquired aplastic anemia. Background on the study: DNA from sorted CD4+ and CD8+ cells averaged approximately 3.2 ug. Regarding the study as a whole: Patients and controls shared nearly 30 CD8+ CDR3 sequences, highly expressed in patients.

This clonotype has ten or more counts. Antigen unknown. CDR3 and TCR beta VDJ profiling relied on a genomic DNA template. Each CDR3 protein is one row after TCRdb ran MiXCR on the reads. The table has roughly 180,000 distinct CDR3 sequences, 64% seen once. Germline CDR1 and CDR2: SQVTM and ANQGSEA. The V gene end was trimmed by 7 bases and the J gene end by 1 base; junction bases not matched to a gene: 2. This CDR3 is 15 amino acids long. Sequenced sample: sorted CD4+, CD8+, or CD8+CD57+ T cells (not recorded which) from PBMCs. The chain carries TRBV29-1 and TRBJ2-1, with 15 positions matching TRBD2. This receptor was identified in a human donor with severe aplastic anemia or a healthy control (not recorded which). In DNA form, the CDR3 reads TGCAGCGCGGGGACTAGCGGGGGGTCCTACAATGAGCAGTTCTTC. The encoded protein is CSAGTSGGSYNEQFF.